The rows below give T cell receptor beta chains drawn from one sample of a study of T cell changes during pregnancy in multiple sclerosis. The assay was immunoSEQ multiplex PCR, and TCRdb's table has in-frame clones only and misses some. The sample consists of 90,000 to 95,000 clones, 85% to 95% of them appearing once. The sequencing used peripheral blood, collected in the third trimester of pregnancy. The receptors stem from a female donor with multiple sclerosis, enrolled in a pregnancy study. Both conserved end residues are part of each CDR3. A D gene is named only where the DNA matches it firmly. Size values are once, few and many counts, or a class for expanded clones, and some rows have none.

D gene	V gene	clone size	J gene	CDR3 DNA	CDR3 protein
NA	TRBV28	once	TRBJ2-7	TGTGCCAGCAGTCGCCTACCTTACGAGCAGTACTTC	CASSRLPYEQYF
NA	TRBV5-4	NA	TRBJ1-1	TGTGCCAGCAGCTTGCAGGGACAAACTGAAGCTTTCTTT	CASSLQGQTEAFF
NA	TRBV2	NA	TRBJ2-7	TGTGCCAGCAGTGAATCCTCGGGCGAGCAGTACTTC	CASSESSGEQYF
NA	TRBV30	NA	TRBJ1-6	TGTGCCTGGACAGGAGCAGCTTCAGGGTCACCCCTCCACTTT	CAWTGAASGSPLHF
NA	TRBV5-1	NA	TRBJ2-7	TGCGCCAGCAGCCTAACAGGACCCGGCTCCTACGAGCAGTACTTC	CASSLTGPGSYEQYF
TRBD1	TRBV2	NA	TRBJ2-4	TGTGCCAGCAGTGAAAGGTGGACAGGGGTGGGAAACATTCAGTACTTC	CASSERWTGVGNIQYF
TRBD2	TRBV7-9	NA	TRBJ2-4	TGTGCCAGCAGCACCGGACTAGCGGGATCGGGAGACATTCAGTACTTC	CASSTGLAGSGDIQYF
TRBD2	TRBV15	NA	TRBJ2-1	TGTGCCACCAGCAGTGCACTAGCGGGACAGTACAATGAGCAGTTCTTC	CATSSALAGQYNEQFF
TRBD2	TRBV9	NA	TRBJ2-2	TGTGCCAGCAGCGTAGGACTAGCGGGAGTCACCGGGGAGCTGTTTTTT	CASSVGLAGVTGELFF
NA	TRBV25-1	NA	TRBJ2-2	TGTGCCAGCAGTGGTAGGGCCTGGAGGGGTAACACCGGGGAGCTGTTTTTT	CASSGRAWRGNTGELFF
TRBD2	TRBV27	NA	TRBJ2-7	TGTGCCAGCACCAGCCTATCTGGGGGGGCCTACGAGCAGTACTTC	CASTSLSGGAYEQYF
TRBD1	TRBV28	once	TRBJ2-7	TGTGCCAGCAGTCCCGGACAGGGAAGACGGCAGTACTTC	CASSPGQGRRQYF
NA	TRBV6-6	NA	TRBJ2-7	TGTGCCAGCAGTTACTCATCAAACGAGCAGTACTTC	CASSYSSNEQYF
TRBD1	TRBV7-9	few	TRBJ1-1	TGTGCCAGCAGCTTGACAGGGACTGAAGCTTTCTTT	CASSLTGTEAFF
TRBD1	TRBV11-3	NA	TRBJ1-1	TGTGCCAGCAGCACAGGGGGCGCGGACACTGAAGCTTTCTTT	CASSTGGADTEAFF
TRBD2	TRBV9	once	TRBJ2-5	TGTGCCAGCAGCGTTAGCGGGAGGGCCTCGGAGACCCAGTACTTC	CASSVSGRASETQYF
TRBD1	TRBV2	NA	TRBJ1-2	TGTGCCAGCAACCGGGACAGTCTATATGGCTACACCTTC	CASNRDSLYGYTF
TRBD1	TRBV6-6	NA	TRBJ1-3	TGTGCCAGCAGGGGTCGGACAGGGGGAAGGAACACCATATATTTT	CASRGRTGGRNTIYF
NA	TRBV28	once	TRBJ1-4	TGTGCCAGCAGTTTGAAGGGGACTAATGAAAAACTGTTTTTT	CASSLKGTNEKLFF
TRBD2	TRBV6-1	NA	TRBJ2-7	TGTGCCAGCAGTGAAGCACTAGCGGCTTTCTACGAGCAGTACTTC	CASSEALAAFYEQYF
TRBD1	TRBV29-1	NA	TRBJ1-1	TGCAGCGGTACTGACAGGGGGAACACTGAAGCTTTCTTT	CSGTDRGNTEAFF
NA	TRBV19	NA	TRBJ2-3	TGTGCCAGTAGTCCGGGTGGCACAGATACGCAGTATTTT	CASSPGGTDTQYF
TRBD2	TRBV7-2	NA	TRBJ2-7	TGTGCCAGCAGCCCACGACTAGCAGGGAAATTGTCCTACGAGCAGTACTTC	CASSPRLAGKLSYEQYF
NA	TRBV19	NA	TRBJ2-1	TGTGCCAGTAGCGACACTAGGCGTTCCTACAATGAGCAGTTCTTC	CASSDTRRSYNEQFF
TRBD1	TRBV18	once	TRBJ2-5	TGTGCCAGCTCACCATCAACAGGGGGAGAGACCCAGTACTTC	CASSPSTGGETQYF
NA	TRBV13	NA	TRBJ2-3	TGTGCCAGCAGCTTTGTACGGGTAGCTGGAGATACGCAGTATTTT	CASSFVRVAGDTQYF
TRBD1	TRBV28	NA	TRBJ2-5	TGTGCCAGCAGTCCGACAGGGGTCAGAGAGACCCAGTACTTC	CASSPTGVRETQYF
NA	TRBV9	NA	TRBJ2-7	TGTGCCAGCAGCGTAGATCCAGCGCTAGGAATCTACGAGCAGTACTTC	CASSVDPALGIYEQYF
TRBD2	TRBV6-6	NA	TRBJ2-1	TGTGCCAGCAGTTACAGAGCGGGAGGCCGGGATGAGCAGTTCTTC	CASSYRAGGRDEQFF
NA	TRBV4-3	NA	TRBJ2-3	TGCGCCAGCAGCCCGTCGGGGGTAGATACGCAGTATTTT	CASSPSGVDTQYF
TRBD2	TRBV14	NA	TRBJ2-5	TGTGCCAGCAGCCCCCTAGCGGGAGGTTGGGAGACCCAGTACTTC	CASSPLAGGWETQYF
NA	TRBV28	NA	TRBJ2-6	TGTGCCAGCAGCTTCCAGGGGCCTGGGGCCAACGTCCTGACTTTC	CASSFQGPGANVLTF
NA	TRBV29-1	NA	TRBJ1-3	TGCAGCGTTGGACTGCGGGACACCATATATTTT	CSVGLRDTIYF
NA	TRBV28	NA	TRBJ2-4	TGTGCCAGCAGGTCGGCCGGGACACAAGAGTACTTC	CASRSAGTQEYF
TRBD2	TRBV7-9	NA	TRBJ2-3	TGTGCCAGCAGCTTAGGTGGGACTACTTCAGATACGCAGTATTTT	CASSLGGTTSDTQYF
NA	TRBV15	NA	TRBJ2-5	TGTGCCACCAGCAAAGATTACGCGGAGACCCAGTACTTC	CATSKDYAETQYF
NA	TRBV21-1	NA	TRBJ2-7	TGTGCCAAACTCCGGGACAGCCAATCCGAGCAGTACTTC	CAKLRDSQSEQYF
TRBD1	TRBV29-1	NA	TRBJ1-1	TGCAGCGTTAAGGGACAGATAAAAACTGAAGCTTTCTTT	CSVKGQIKTEAFF
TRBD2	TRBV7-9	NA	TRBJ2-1	TGTGCCAGCAGCTCCAGGACTAGCGGGAGTGAGCAGTTCTTC	CASSSRTSGSEQFF
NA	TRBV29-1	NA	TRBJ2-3	TGCAGCGCTTCGGGCCCGGCGGGAGATACGCAGTATTTT	CSASGPAGDTQYF
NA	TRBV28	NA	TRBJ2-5	TGTGCCAGCAGTTTAACGGACGTTCGGGGGGAGACCCAGTACTTC	CASSLTDVRGETQYF
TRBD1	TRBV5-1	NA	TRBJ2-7	TGCGCCAGCAGCTGGATCACAGGACAGGGGGCAGCCCACGAGCAGTACTTC	CASSWITGQGAAHEQYF
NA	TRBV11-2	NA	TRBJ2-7	TGTGCCAGCAGCTTAGACCTGGGAGGCGAGCAGTACTTC	CASSLDLGGEQYF
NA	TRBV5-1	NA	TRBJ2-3	TGCGCCAGCAGCTTTCAAGATACGCAGTATTTT	CASSFQDTQYF
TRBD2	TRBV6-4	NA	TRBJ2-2	TGTGCCAGCAGTGACAGGGGCGGGAGCACCGGGGAGCTGTTTTTT	CASSDRGGSTGELFF
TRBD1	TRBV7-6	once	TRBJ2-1	TGTGCCAGCAGCCCGGACAGGGTTGGCAATGAGCAGTTCTTC	CASSPDRVGNEQFF
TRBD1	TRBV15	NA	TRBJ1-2	TGTGCCACCAGCAGAGAAGTCCAGGGGGCGGATGGCTACACCTTC	CATSREVQGADGYTF
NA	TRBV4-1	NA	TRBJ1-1	TGCGCCAGCAGCCTAACAGGGTTGGGCACTGAAGCTTTCTTT	CASSLTGLGTEAFF
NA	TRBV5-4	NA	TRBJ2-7	TGTGCCAGCAGCAGGGGGTGGAGCGAGCAGTACTTC	CASSRGWSEQYF
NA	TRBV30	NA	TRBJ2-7	TGTGCCTGCCGGGACTTATCCTACGAGCAGTACTTC	CACRDLSYEQYF
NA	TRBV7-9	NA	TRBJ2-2	TGTGCCAGCAGCTTAGCACAGGGGAGGTACACCGGGGAGCTGTTTTTT	CASSLAQGRYTGELFF
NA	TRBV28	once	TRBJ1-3	TGTGCCACCCACGAAGGGGGGGGACCCTCTGGAAACACCATATATTTT	CATHEGGGPSGNTIYF